Listed below are T cell receptor beta chains from one sample, sequenced in a study of blood T cell repertoires in COVID-19. Assay used: immunoSEQ multiplex PCR; TCRdb lists only in-frame clones, some missing. The profile covers approximately 86,000 clones, with 80% to 90% appearing a single time and roughly 8.9% taken by the ten largest. The sequenced sample was peripheral blood. These TCRs come from a man between 50 and 59 years old with acute or convalescent COVID-19. CDR3s include the opening cysteine and the closing phenylalanine or tryptophan. The order of the fields is V gene, CDR3 protein.

v_gene: TRBV28
CDR3aa: CASEGSSRLSSGNTIYF

v_gene: TRBV9
CDR3aa: CASSGSAQFTEAFF

v_gene: TRBV7-3
CDR3aa: CASSYLPRHEQFF

v_gene: TRBV10-1
CDR3aa: CAKGGSNQPQHF

v_gene: TRBV5-8
CDR3aa: CASSLIGGEQAFF

v_gene: TRBV5-1
CDR3aa: CASSLAEGALAKNIQYF

v_gene: TRBV28
CDR3aa: CASSSAGLAGGMDNEQFF

v_gene: TRBV15
CDR3aa: CATSRDRETGPREQYF

v_gene: TRBV29-1
CDR3aa: CSVVPANRYEQYF

v_gene: TRBV7-9
CDR3aa: CASSLPRFRDRDRYEQYF

v_gene: TRBV27
CDR3aa: CASRFSGLTVSYEQYF

v_gene: TRBV27
CDR3aa: CASSFGRDRIEAFF

v_gene: TRBV30
CDR3aa: CAWSAGGLAGIYEQFF

v_gene: TRBV27
CDR3aa: CASSFTRQETQYF

v_gene: TRBV3-1/TRBV3-2
CDR3aa: CASSQDGGMYTEAFF

v_gene: TRBV7-3
CDR3aa: CASSSSSYNSPLHF

v_gene: TRBV10-1
CDR3aa: CASSDVVLAGRRETQYF